These 2 T cell receptor beta chains originate from one sample sequenced in a study of shared clonotypes between healthy human individuals (dated by TCRdb to the early 2020s). For the CD8 naive samples, CD45RO-negative cells were positively selected for CCR7, yielding a CD45RA+CCR7+ population from which TemRA cells were excluded. Libraries were constructed by the immunoSEQ multiplex PCR assay. TCRdb's version of the immuneACCESS table is confined to in-frame rearrangements and falls short of the full clone set. An unresolved V gene accounts for under half of the shortfall where checked; the remainder is of unknown origin. The sample yields roughly 2.1 million clones; about 92% were counted once. 1.5% to 2% of the sample comes from the top ten. Sequenced: naive CD8+ T cells from PBMCs. Explained via the paper, the cell subset or site label denotes: CD45RA+CCR7+. The receptors were gathered from a man aged 18 to 29 in good health. Some clones in this sample may be carry-over from other donors' samples.

This chain joins TRBV5-8 and TRBJ2-3; 13 bases are a match to TRBD2. CDR3 length: 16 residues. CDR1 is SGHTS, CDR2 YDEGEE, per germline. J was trimmed by 5 bases and V by 0 bases; bases with no gene match: 3. This CDR3 is CASSLGLAGGLDTQYF. The CDR3 nucleotides read TGTGCCAGCAGCTTGGGACTAGCGGGAGGTCTAGATACGCAGTATTTT.

The chain has TRBV9 and TRBJ1-2, with TRBD1 matching 7 bases. After removal of 0 bases from V and 8 bases from J, the junction contained 19 bases not matched to a gene. This CDR3 has 18 residues. The V gene's germline CDR1 is SGDLS and CDR2 YYNGEE. The DNA of the CDR3 is TGTGCCAGCAGCGTAGACGCGACAGGGAGGAACTTGCGTGGGGGCTACACCTTC. It is translated as CASSVDATGRNLRGGYTF.